One and the same sample provided the 27 T cell receptor beta chains below, sequenced in a study of technical replicates of blood from a handful of donors. Produced via immunoSEQ multiplex PCR; TCRdb's table is partial and in-frame only. The data show about 79,000 clones, more than 85% seen once. Material for sequencing was T cells isolated from PBMCs. The receptors here all came from a human donor in good health. Some clones in this sample may be carry-over from other donors' samples.

The chain is built from TRBV28 and TRBJ2-5; 12 positions agree with TRBD1. CDR3 length: 18 residues. V shed 4 bases, J shed 6 bases, and the junction held 15 bases outside the gene matches. Germline V gives CDR1 MDHEN, CDR2 SYDVKM. CDR3 coding DNA: TGTGCCAGCAGTTCCCCGGGACAGGGGGCGATACTTTTCCAGACCCAGTACTTC. This sequence encodes CASSSPGQGAILFQTQYF.

V is TRBV7-3 and J is TRBJ2-5; 12 bases align to TRBD2. After removal of 3 bases from V and 4 bases from J, the junction contained 3 bases not matched to a gene. This CDR3 has 15 residues. CDR1 and CDR2 from the germline V gene are SGHTA and FQGTGA. CDR3 in DNA: TGTGCCAGCAGCTTGACTAGCGGGAGTGCAGAGACCCAGTACTTC. This gives the protein CASSLTSGSAETQYF.

The rearrangement joins TRBV4-3 to TRBJ2-2; weak D call: TRBD1 (6 bases). Trimming shortened V by 1 base and J by 2 bases, and 11 bases separated the two germline ends. The CDR3 loop spans 16 amino acids. The germline gives CDR1 LGHNA, CDR2 YSLEER. The CDR3 sequence is CASSQVVDSNTGELFF. The CDR3 region has the DNA TGCGCCAGCAGCCAAGTGGTGGACAGCAACACCGGGGAGCTGTTTTTT.

This chain links TRBV2 with TRBJ2-5; 10 bases map to TRBD1. There are 13 residues in the CDR3. V lost 6 bases to trimming and J lost 5 bases; unmatched junction nucleotides: 3. Germline CDR1 SNHLY, CDR2 FYNNEI. The DNA for the CDR3 is TGTGCCAGCAGGATGACAGGGGGCGAGACCCAGTACTTC. Translating it yields CASRMTGGETQYF.

The chain recombines TRBV6-5 with TRBJ2-7; D is possibly TRBD1 (6 bases). The germline V gene has CDR1 MNHEY and CDR2 SVGAGI. Deletions cut 4 bases from V and 4 bases from J, with 14 bases between. CDR3 length equals 14 residues. The CDR3 sequence is CASSFGTQGYEQYF. CDR3 coding DNA: TGTGCCAGCAGTTTTGGGACACAGGGTTACGAGCAGTACTTC.

This clone was seen just once. This rearrangement joins TRBV4-3 to TRBJ2-1; the match to TRBD2 covers 16 bases. Trimming removed 1 base from V and 9 bases from J; junction bases left unmatched: 9. Germline lookup yields CDR1 LGHNA and CDR2 YSLEER. CDR3 length: 18 residues. For the CDR3, the DNA is TGCGCCAGCAGCCAAGTTGGGACTAGCGGGAGGGCCCCCCCTGAGCAGTTCTTC. It yields the protein CASSQVGTSGRAPPEQFF.

The table lists this clone with a few counts. V usage is TRBV6-1 and J usage is TRBJ1-4, with D possibly matching TRBD1 (6 bases). This CDR3 spans 12 amino acids. Germline CDR1 and CDR2: MNHNS and SASEGT. The V gene lost 7 bases and the J gene lost 8 bases, with 11 bases spanning the gap. This CDR3 reads CASTEGGEKLFF. CDR3 nucleotide sequence: TGTGCCAGCACCGAGGGGGGGGAAAAACTGTTTTTT.

The CDR3 bases are TGTGCCAGCAGTGCTAGCGGGAGTTACGAGTACACCGGGGAGCTGTTTTTT. Its translation is CASSASGSYEYTGELFF. This chain connects TRBV6-1 to TRBJ2-2; 10 bases map to TRBD2. Germline V gives CDR1 MNHNS, CDR2 SASEGT. Trimming removed 4 bases from V and 3 bases from J; junction bases left unmatched: 8. CDR3 length: 17 residues.

The chain is built from TRBV7-6 and TRBJ2-1, with D perhaps TRBD1 (6 bases). The CDR3 spans 15 residues. Germline values: CDR1 SGHVS, CDR2 FNYEAQ. Trimming removed 6 bases from V and 7 bases from J, with 19 bases in between. The CDR3 loop reads CASSRQVMGENEQFF. Here the CDR3 DNA reads TGTGCCAGCAGTCGACAGGTCATGGGAGAGAATGAGCAGTTCTTC.

This chain's CDR3 is CASSLVLGGRGATGELFF. Written as DNA, the CDR3 is TGTGCCAGCAGTTTAGTATTGGGCGGGAGGGGTGCCACCGGGGAGCTGTTTTTT. The rearrangement links TRBV28 to TRBJ2-2; TRBD2 aligns across 9 bases. The V gene end was trimmed by 2 bases and the J gene end by 4 bases; junction bases not matched to a gene: 11. The CDR3 is 18 amino acids. Germline CDR1 reads MDHEN; CDR2 reads SYDVKM.

V and J are TRBV9 and TRBJ2-7; no clear D. Germline V gene data show CDR1 as SGDLS and CDR2 as YYNGEE. The V end was cut by 0 bases, the J end by 2 bases, with 9 bases between. The CDR3 sequence is 14 residues long. The CDR3 region has the DNA TGTGCCAGCAGCGTAGGTGGGCAGGCCTACGAGCAGTACTTC. Protein product: CASSVGGQAYEQYF.

The rearrangement links TRBV11-2 to TRBJ2-1, with 8 bases that match TRBD2. V trimming: 2 bases; J trimming: 7 bases; junction bases outside the gene matches: 10. CDR1 and CDR2 (germline): SGHAT, FQNNGV. The length of the CDR3 is 16 residues. The CDR3 loop is CASSLLGSGSGNEQFF. The DNA for the CDR3 is TGTGCCAGCAGCTTATTAGGAAGCGGGAGTGGAAATGAGCAGTTCTTC.

The chain uses TRBV7-2 and TRBJ2-3; D possibly corresponds to TRBD1 (5 bases). The V gene's germline CDR1 is SGHTA and CDR2 FQGNSA. Trimming took 1 base from V and 3 from J, leaving 14 bases between them. This CDR3 is 16 amino acids long. Here the CDR3 reads CASSLEGVVRTDTQYF. The DNA for the CDR3 is TGTGCCAGCAGCTTAGAAGGGGTGGTTCGGACAGATACGCAGTATTTT.

The rearrangement joins TRBV9 to TRBJ2-7; D possibly corresponds to TRBD2 (6 bases). CDR3 length: 14 amino acids. Trimming shortened V by 0 bases and J by 3 bases, and 10 bases separated the two germline ends. Germline V gene data show CDR1 as SGDLS and CDR2 as YYNGEE. CDR3 nucleotides: TGTGCCAGCAGCGTAGGCGGGGTAGACTACGAGCAGTACTTC. Translation gives CASSVGGVDYEQYF.

The gene calls are TRBV19 and TRBJ1-1; no clear D gene. V was shortened by 3 bases and J by 0 bases, with 11 bases between the two germline ends. The CDR3 extends over 15 amino acids. CDR1 is LNHDA, CDR2 SQIVND, per germline (reference sequence). The CDR3 loop is CASSIYSKMNTEAFF. The CDR3 DNA reads TGTGCCAGTAGTATCTACAGTAAGATGAACACTGAAGCTTTCTTT.

This chain links TRBV30 with TRBJ1-2; 11 bases fit TRBD1. V lost 0 bases to trimming and J lost 4 bases; unmatched junction nucleotides: 1. CDR1 is GTSNPN, CDR2 SVGIG, per germline (reference sequence). This CDR3 is 14 amino acids long. Here the CDR3 reads CAWSVGTGGYGYTF. CDR3 DNA: TGTGCCTGGAGTGTCGGGACAGGGGGCTATGGCTACACCTTC.

This chain connects TRBV28 to TRBJ1-2; 11 bases align to TRBD1. The germline V gene encodes CDR1 MDHEN and CDR2 SYDVKM. Trimming cost V 8 bases and J 4 bases; bases outside gene matches: 6. The CDR3 runs to 14 residues. Written as DNA, the CDR3 is TGTGCCAGCGCATGGGACAGGGGGGGCTATGGCTACACCTTC. This encodes CASAWDRGGYGYTF.

The V gene is TRBV29-1, the J gene TRBJ1-4; no definite D call. V lost 6 bases and J 8 bases, leaving 10 bases between the germline ends. There are 11 residues in the CDR3. Looked up from germline, CDR1 is SQVTM and CDR2 is ANQGSEA. This CDR3 reads CSVSGGEKLFF. CDR3 bases: TGCAGCGTATCGGGAGGGGAAAAACTGTTTTTT.

The gene calls are TRBV18 and TRBJ2-7, with TRBD2 matching 11 bases. V gave up 6 bases and J gave up 5 bases; unmatched junction bases: 9. There are 15 residues in the CDR3. The germline gives CDR1 KGHSH, CDR2 LQKENI. The CDR3 loop reads CASSPRLAGLNEQYF. The CDR3 region has the DNA TGTGCCAGCTCTCCCCGACTAGCGGGACTCAACGAGCAGTACTTC.

The chain has TRBV5-1 and TRBJ2-2; possibly TRBD1 for D (5 bases). CDR1 and CDR2 (germline): SGHRS, YFSETQ. Trimming left V 4 bases short and J 5 bases short, with 12 bases between. The CDR3 consists of 14 residues. CDR3 in DNA: TGCGCCAGCAGCAGGGGAAGTGGAACCGGGGAGCTGTTTTTT. Its translation is CASSRGSGTGELFF.

The chain couples TRBV6-5 to TRBJ1-2; TRBD1 agrees at 7 bases. Germline CDR1 reads MNHEY; CDR2 reads SVGAGI. The CDR3 is 15 amino acids. Trimming took 0 bases from V and 4 from J; bases not matched to a gene: 5. Here the CDR3 reads CASSYSARQGYGYTF. CDR3 sequence (DNA): TGTGCCAGCAGTTACTCGGCGAGACAGGGCTATGGCTACACCTTC.

The genes are TRBV6-5 and TRBJ2-1, with 9 bases fitting TRBD2. V shed 6 bases and J 3 bases; nucleotides not matched to a gene: 3. Germline CDR1 MNHEY, CDR2 SVGAGI. The CDR3 extends over 14 amino acids. The CDR3 DNA is TGTGCCAGCAGGTCTAGCGGGAACTACAATGAGCAGTTCTTC. Translating it yields CASRSSGNYNEQFF.

The chain employs TRBV5-1 and TRBJ1-1; 9 bases align to TRBD1. This CDR3 region has 17 residues. Per germline, CDR1 SGHRS and CDR2 YFSETQ. The V and J ends lost 4 bases and 1 base, in that order; junction bases with no gene match: 11. CDR3 loop: CASSQGQGLLWNTEAFF. In DNA, the CDR3 is TGCGCCAGCAGCCAGGGACAGGGCCTGCTCTGGAACACTGAAGCTTTCTTT.

The genes are TRBV25-1 and TRBJ2-3; 7 bases are a match to TRBD1. V lost 3 bases, J lost 6 bases, and 6 bases stayed unmatched. Germline V gene sequence: CDR1 MGHDK, CDR2 SYGVNS. The CDR3 loop spans 14 amino acids. CDR3 sequence reads: CASSDETGKDTQYF. In nucleotides, the CDR3 is TGTGCCAGCAGTGACGAGACAGGGAAGGATACGCAGTATTTT.

The chain recombines TRBV7-9 with TRBJ1-1, with D possibly TRBD1 on 5 matching bases. The CDR3 has 14 amino acids. Trimming took off 5 bases at V and 6 bases at J, with 16 bases between the two ends. The germline gives CDR1 SEHNR, CDR2 FQNEAQ (reference sequence). The chain's CDR3 is CASSRGLMLPEAFF. CDR3 coding DNA: TGTGCCAGCAGCCGGGGACTGATGTTACCTGAAGCTTTCTTT. The full variable domain, in which reference TRBV7-9 and TRBJ1-1 provide the parts outside the CDR3, is DTGVSQNPRHKITKRGQNVTFRCDPISEHNRLYWYRQTLGQGPEFLTYFQNEAQLEKSRLLSDRFSAERPKGSFSTLEIQRTEQGDSAMYLCASSRGLMLPEAFFGQGTRLTVV.

The chain has TRBV6-5 and TRBJ2-3; D gene ambiguous. CDR3 length equals 14 residues. Germline V gene lookup returns CDR1 MNHEY and CDR2 SVGAGI. V was clipped by 0 bases and J by 1 base, with 5 bases between them. CDR3 loop: CASSYSGGTDTQYF. As DNA, the CDR3 is TGTGCCAGCAGTTACTCGGGCGGCACAGATACGCAGTATTTT.

This sequence joins TRBV11-3 and TRBJ2-7; 8 bases align to TRBD1. Trimming took 1 base from V and 1 from J; bases not matched to a gene: 12. Looked up from germline, CDR1 is SGHNT and CDR2 is YENEEA. The CDR3 sequence is 18 residues long. Here the CDR3 DNA reads TGTGCCAGCAGCTTAGCACCAGGGGGCGGGACGATTTCCTACGAGCAGTACTTC. Amino acids: CASSLAPGGGTISYEQYF.